The sequence of this T cell receptor (beta chain) was determined in a study of OX40 agonist ivuxolimab in advanced cancers. Study at large: With ivuxolimab, an agonistic anti-OX40 (CD134) antibody, patients were treated.

Germline lookup yields CDR1 KGHSH and CDR2 LQKENI. The CDR3 consists of 14 residues. Germline trimming cut 2 bases from V and 5 bases from J; bases unmatched to any gene: 0. Clones were sequenced by immunoSEQ multiplex PCR, and TCRdb holds only the in-frame ones, with some missing. The sample has 50,000 to 75,000 clones, approximately 87% seen once; the top ten hold 0.37%. Sample: CD4+ or CD8+ T cells sorted from blood, taken in a trial of the OX40 agonist ivuxolimab. J is TRBJ2-1 and V is TRBV18, with 10 bases fitting TRBD2. This clonotype was obtained from an adult with an advanced solid tumor such as melanoma, head and neck, liver or kidney cancer. CDR3 DNA sequence: TGTGCCAGCTCACCAGGACTAGCGGACAATGAGCAGTTCTTC. Translation: CASSPGLADNEQFF.